This paragraph covers one T cell receptor beta chain sequence. The antigen remains undetermined. The junction had 5 bases not matched to a gene; V was cut back by 6 bases and J by 2 bases. Germline-derived CDR1 and CDR2 are SGDLS and YYNGEE. This CDR3 region has 15 residues. These data belong to a study of OX40 agonist ivuxolimab in advanced cancers. Turning to the study itself: A male proportion of just over 80% was recorded, with mean age about 62 years and range about 20 to 79. Study outcomes and limitations: Averaged across samples, CD8+ T cells carried more expanded clones than CD4+ did.

Produced via immunoSEQ multiplex PCR; TCRdb's table is partial and in-frame only. The sample has tens of thousands of clones; roughly 82% are singletons. The starting material was CD4+ or CD8+ T cells sorted from blood, obtained in a trial of the OX40 agonist ivuxolimab. The chain has TRBV9 and TRBJ2-2; 9 bases map to TRBD2. The origin of this receptor is an adult with an advanced solid tumor such as melanoma, head and neck, liver or kidney cancer. This chain's CDR3 is CASMRGLANTGELFF. The CDR3 coding sequence is TGTGCCAGCATGAGGGGACTAGCCAACACCGGGGAGCTGTTTTTT.